Following are 30 T cell receptor beta chains from one sample sequenced in a study of blood T cell repertoires in COVID-19. Generated by immunoSEQ multiplex PCR, the TCRdb table keeps only in-frame clones and is missing some. Found here are roughly 250,000 clones, around 86% of them singletons; the top ten hold just under 3%. The specimen was peripheral blood. These receptors originate from a woman in her sixties or seventies with active or convalescent COVID-19.

The rearrangement joins TRBV18 to TRBJ2-5, with D unclear. Germline V lookup: CDR1 KGHSH, CDR2 LQKENI. The CDR3 totals 11 residues. Trimming removed 6 bases from V and 2 bases from J, with 4 bases in between. CDR3 DNA sequence: TGTGCCAGCTCGCGTCAAGAGACCCAGTACTTC. Residues: CASSRQETQYF.

This chain joins TRBV13 and TRBJ2-3, with 14 bases matching TRBD2. J gave up 2 bases and V 4 bases, and 11 bases lay outside the gene matches. CDR3 length equals 19 residues. Germline-derived CDR1 and CDR2 are PRHDT and FYEKMQ (reference sequence). CDR3 residues: CASSSPTGLAGALTDTQYF. CDR3 in DNA: TGTGCCAGCAGCTCCCCGACGGGACTAGCGGGGGCCCTCACAGATACGCAGTATTTT.

This sequence joins TRBV23-1 and TRBJ1-1; D gene unclear. TRBV23-1 is an open reading frame, and its role is uncertain. This CDR3 spans 16 amino acids. The germline V and J ends were trimmed by 1 base and 8 bases, with 20 bases remaining between them. CDR3 nucleotides: TGCGCCAGCAGTCAATACCCGACATTATCCCACGGCGAAGCTTTCTTT. It specifies CASSQYPTLSHGEAFF.

The chain uses TRBV4-3 and TRBJ2-5; 11 nucleotides match TRBD2. This CDR3 has 15 residues. J gave up 4 bases and V 4 bases, and 5 bases lay outside the gene matches. CDR1 LGHNA and CDR2 YSLEER come from the germline V gene. The CDR3 region is CASSPVAGGSETQYF. As DNA, the CDR3 is TGCGCCAGCAGCCCTGTAGCGGGGGGGTCAGAGACCCAGTACTTC.

This chain uses TRBV9 with TRBJ2-7; D is unclear. The CDR3 spans 14 residues. V shed 0 bases and J shed 2 bases, with 9 bases lying between them. From germline, CDR1 is SGDLS and CDR2 YYNGEE. CDR3 DNA sequence: TGTGCCAGCAGCGTAGGTTTCGAGGCCTACGAGCAGTACTTC. Amino acid sequence: CASSVGFEAYEQYF. Complete variable domain (other parts from reference TRBV9 and TRBJ2-7): DSGVTQTPKHLITATGQRVTLRCSPRSGDLSVYWYQQSLDQGLQFLIQYYNGEERAKGNILERFSAQQFPDLHSELNLSSLELGDSALYFCASSVGFEAYEQYFGPGTRLTVT.

The chain joins TRBV5-6 to TRBJ1-2; 7 positions agree with TRBD1. V shed 0 bases, J shed 8 bases, and the junction held 13 bases outside the gene matches. The germline CDR1 and CDR2 sequences are SGHDT and YYEEEE. The CDR3 covers 16 residues. CDR3 nucleotide sequence: TGTGCCAGCAGCTTGGCCGGGCTGGACAGGTTAAAAGGCTACACCTTC. It specifies CASSLAGLDRLKGYTF.

The rearrangement links TRBV20-1 to TRBJ1-2, with TRBD1 as a possible D gene (6 bases). CDR3 size: 12 residues. CDR1 and CDR2 from the germline V gene are DFQATT and SNEGSKA (reference sequence). V was clipped by 3 bases and J by 7 bases, with 12 bases between them. CDR3 sequence (DNA): TGCAGTGCTAGTGACAGGCGCTCTGGCTACACCTTC. This encodes CSASDRRSGYTF.

The V call is TRBV27, the J call TRBJ1-2, with 8 bases aligning to TRBD1. The germline V gene encodes CDR1 MNHEY and CDR2 SMNVEV (reference sequence). V was pared by 7 bases and J by 6 bases, with 7 bases of the junction left unmatched. The CDR3 totals 13 residues. Here the CDR3 DNA reads TGTGCCAGCAAGACAGGGGTCAGGAATGGCTACACCTTC. It codes for CASKTGVRNGYTF.

The chain carries TRBV5-5 and TRBJ1-2; D remains unclear. The germline gives CDR1 SGHKS, CDR2 YYEKEE (reference sequence). V lost 5 bases and J lost 3, with 5 bases in between. The CDR3 contains 11 residues. CDR3 nucleotide sequence: TGTGCCAGCAGGAGGGACTATGGCTACACCTTC. This codes for CASRRDYGYTF.

The CDR3 loop reads CASSWGGVGEQYF. CDR3 nucleotide sequence: TGTGCCAGCAGTTGGGGCGGGGTTGGCGAGCAGTACTTC. V is TRBV6-5 and J is TRBJ2-7; possible D gene TRBD2, 6 bases. The CDR3 spans 13 residues. Germline lookup yields CDR1 MNHEY and CDR2 SVGAGI. Between the trimmed V and J ends, which lost 4 bases and 6 bases, there was a span of 13 bases.

This chain connects TRBV7-7 to TRBJ1-4; D ambiguous. CDR3 length: 16 residues. Per germline, CDR1 SSHAT and CDR2 FNYEAQ (reference sequence). Trimming removed 5 bases from V and 2 bases from J, with 15 bases in between. The CDR3 loop is CASSPGIDLTNEKLFF. The CDR3 DNA reads TGTGCCAGCAGCCCGGGAATCGACCTTACTAATGAAAAACTGTTTTTT.

The chain joins TRBV19 to TRBJ2-5, with D unclear. The germline gives CDR1 LNHDA, CDR2 SQIVND (reference sequence). The CDR3 contains 13 residues. The V gene lost 7 bases and the J gene lost 2 bases, with 11 bases spanning the gap. CDR3 amino acids: CASKRGTQETQYF. The CDR3 DNA sequence: TGTGCCAGTAAAAGAGGTACTCAAGAGACCCAGTACTTC.

V gene TRBV6-5 combines with J gene TRBJ1-2, with D perhaps TRBD1 (6 bases). In germline, CDR1 is MNHEY, CDR2 SVGAGI. The CDR3 is made up of 13 amino acids. Trimming took off 6 bases at V and 7 bases at J, with 15 bases between the two ends. The CDR3 here is CASSRRGDSGYTF. The CDR3 DNA reads as TGTGCCAGCAGCCGCAGGGGAGATAGTGGCTACACCTTC.

A single count supports this clone. V is TRBV5-1 and J is TRBJ1-1; D call uncertain. Germline CDR1 SGHRS, CDR2 YFSETQ. The CDR3 runs to 13 residues. Trimming stripped 0 bases from V and 6 bases from J, with 9 bases between. CDR3 sequence reads: CASSLVYGSEAFF. In nucleotides, the CDR3 is TGCGCCAGCAGCTTGGTTTATGGCTCTGAAGCTTTCTTT.

This chain uses TRBV2 with TRBJ1-1; 9 nucleotides align to TRBD1. CDR3 size: 14 residues. The V and J ends lost 0 bases and 6 bases, in that order; junction bases with no gene match: 2. Germline V gene sequence: CDR1 SNHLY, CDR2 FYNNEI. CDR3 in amino acids: CASSEADRGAEAFF. CDR3 bases: TGTGCCAGCAGTGAAGCAGACAGGGGGGCTGAAGCTTTCTTT.

The chain couples TRBV3-1 (or the pseudogene TRBV3-2) to TRBJ2-3; TRBD2 agrees at 11 bases. J was trimmed by 3 bases and V by 3 bases; bases with no gene match: 8. The CDR3 contains 17 residues. Germline CDR1 and CDR2: LGHDT and YNNKEL (reference sequence). The CDR3 region has the DNA TGTGCCAGCAGCCACTTCGTAATAGCGGGGGGGACAGATACGCAGTATTTT. This sequence encodes CASSHFVIAGGTDTQYF.

This chain links TRBV21-1 with TRBJ1-5. TRBV21-1 is deemed a pseudogene. This CDR3 comprises 16 residues. CDR3 nucleotides: TGTGCCAGCAGCAAAGAGGAGACGTGGGGCAATCAGCCCCAGCATTTT. It specifies CASSKEETWGNQPQHF.

The CDR3: CASSQARNFRGRASYEQYF. The CDR3 nucleotides read TGTGCCAGCAGCCAAGCGAGGAATTTTCGCGGCAGGGCCTCCTACGAGCAGTACTTC. The chain combines TRBV3-1 (or the pseudogene TRBV3-2) with TRBJ2-7; maybe TRBD1 (5 bases). The CDR3 totals 19 residues. V was shortened by 1 base and J by 0 bases, with 22 bases between the two germline ends. CDR1 is LGHDT and CDR2 is YNNKEL in the germline V gene (reference sequence).

The chain combines TRBV11-2 with TRBJ2-1, with D unresolved. The V end was cut by 0 bases, the J end by 7 bases, with 10 bases between. The CDR3 consists of 14 residues. CDR1 is SGHAT, CDR2 FQNNGV, per germline. CDR3 protein: CASSLDLRSNEQFF. As DNA, the CDR3 is TGTGCCAGCAGCTTAGATTTGCGGTCTAATGAGCAGTTCTTC.

CDR3 DNA: TGTGCCAGCAGTTTTGGGGGGGGTCTGGGGCAGCCCCAGCATTTT. This sequence encodes CASSFGGGLGQPQHF. V and J are TRBV27 and TRBJ1-5; the D gene is possibly TRBD1 (5 bases). The germline gives CDR1 MNHEY, CDR2 SMNVEV (reference sequence). This CDR3 is 15 amino acids long. Trimming cost V 3 bases and J 7 bases, with 16 bases left between them.

This chain uses TRBV19 with TRBJ1-5, with TRBD1 matching over 8 bases. This CDR3 has 14 residues. CDR1 is LNHDA and CDR2 is SQIVND in the germline V gene (reference sequence). The V gene end was trimmed by 7 bases and the J gene end by 6 bases; junction bases not matched to a gene: 8. CDR3 sequence (DNA): TGTGCCAGTACCTGGACAGGGAGGGTTCAGCCCCAGCATTTT. Translated: CASTWTGRVQPQHF.

The chain links TRBV28 to TRBJ1-2, with 8 bases fitting TRBD1. V trimming: 0 bases; J trimming: 4 bases; junction bases outside the gene matches: 1. The CDR3 loop spans 14 amino acids. Germline CDR1 and CDR2: MDHEN and SYDVKM. DNA of the CDR3: TGTGCCAGCAGTTTATGGGACAGGGTCTATGGCTACACCTTC. Protein product: CASSLWDRVYGYTF.

This clone occurred once. The CDR3 sequence: CASSSPGQVYEQYF. The CDR3 DNA follows: TGTGCCAGCAGCTCTCCGGGACAAGTATACGAGCAGTACTTC. The chain has TRBV7-9 and TRBJ2-7, with D tentatively TRBD1 (6 bases). Trimming took off 4 bases at V and 4 bases at J, with 14 bases between the two ends. Germline lookup yields CDR1 SEHNR and CDR2 FQNEAQ (reference sequence). The CDR3 length is 14 residues.

The rearrangement uses TRBV5-6 and TRBJ2-3; the D gene is possibly TRBD2 (5 bases). Germline-derived CDR1 and CDR2 are SGHDT and YYEEEE. Trimming took off 1 base at V and 1 base at J, with 7 bases between the two ends. This CDR3 comprises 14 residues. This CDR3 reads CASSLPGGTDTQYF. The DNA for the CDR3 is TGTGCCAGCAGCTTGCCCGGGGGCACAGATACGCAGTATTTT.

The chain joins TRBV2 to TRBJ1-2; possibly TRBD1 for D (5 bases). The CDR3 has 13 amino acids. Trimming shortened V by 6 bases and J by 8 bases, and 16 bases separated the two germline ends. CDR1 and CDR2 from the germline V gene are SNHLY and FYNNEI. CDR3 in amino acids: CASSQWTEGGYTF. The CDR3 nucleotides are TGTGCCAGCAGCCAATGGACGGAGGGGGGCTACACCTTC.

This sequence joins TRBV5-1 and TRBJ1-1, with D unclear. Germline-derived CDR1 and CDR2 are SGHRS and YFSETQ. Trimming pared 1 base from V and 1 base from J, leaving 8 bases between. The length of the CDR3 is 14 residues. The CDR3 spells CASSLTRKNTEAFF. DNA for the CDR3: TGCGCCAGCAGCTTGACGCGCAAGAACACTGAAGCTTTCTTT.

This sequence joins TRBV19 and TRBJ1-2; D is undetermined. Germline CDR1 and CDR2: LNHDA and SQIVND (reference sequence). The CDR3 totals 15 residues. The V and J ends lost 10 bases and 4 bases respectively, with 22 bases between them. The CDR3 DNA reads as TGTGCCACCTCGCGGGAGGTTCCTCGTGGCTATGGCTACACCTTC. Translated, it gives CATSREVPRGYGYTF.

The J gene is TRBJ1-2, the V gene TRBV6-5, with unresolved D. This CDR3 is built from 15 residues. The V gene lost 8 bases and the J gene lost 0 bases, with 16 bases spanning the gap. The germline gives CDR1 MNHEY, CDR2 SVGAGI. CDR3 sequence: CASGSHLLSNYGYTF. The DNA of the CDR3 is TGTGCCAGCGGCTCCCACCTGTTATCTAACTATGGCTACACCTTC.

The chain is built from TRBV25-1 and TRBJ1-3; 8 positions agree with TRBD1. This CDR3 is built from 16 residues. Germline lookup yields CDR1 MGHDK and CDR2 SYGVNS. Unmatched junction bases numbered 9, after V lost 4 bases and J lost 4 bases. DNA for the CDR3: TGTGCCAGCAGTGCTTCAGGGGGCGCGAGGGGAAACACCATATATTTT. Amino acids: CASSASGGARGNTIYF. The variable domain in full, completed from reference TRBV25-1 and TRBJ1-3, reads EADIYQTPRYLVIGTGKKITLECSQTMGHDKMYWYQQDPGMELHLIHYSYGVNSTEKGDLSSESTVSRIRTEHFPLTLESARPSHTSQYLCASSASGGARGNTIYFGEGSWLTVV.

V and J are TRBV13 and TRBJ2-3, with a weak D call TRBD2 (6 bases). Germline V gene lookup returns CDR1 PRHDT and CDR2 FYEKMQ (reference sequence). This CDR3 comprises 13 residues. Trimming pared 1 base from V and 9 bases from J, leaving 11 bases between. CDR3 sequence reads: CASSLVRDSTQYF. The CDR3 region has the DNA TGTGCCAGCAGCTTAGTTAGGGACTCCACGCAGTATTTT.